One and the same sample provided the 21 T cell receptor beta chains below, sequenced in a study of OX40 agonist ivuxolimab in advanced cancers. Measured with immunoSEQ multiplex PCR; TCRdb has only the in-frame clones, and not every one. The sample records around 26,000 clones, approximately 89% being singletons. The starting material was CD4+ or CD8+ T cells sorted from blood, obtained in a trial of the OX40 agonist ivuxolimab. All receptors come from an adult with an advanced solid tumor such as melanoma, head and neck, liver or kidney cancer.

The chain recombines TRBV9 with TRBJ2-1; 7 nucleotides match TRBD1. This CDR3 spans 15 amino acids. With 4 bases clipped from V and 6 bases from J, the junction kept 10 bases outside the gene matches. Germline V CDR1 and CDR2: SGDLS, YYNGEE. The CDR3, as DNA: TGTGCCAGCAGCTCCCCACCCGGGACAGTCAATGAGCAGTTCTTC. Amino acids: CASSSPPGTVNEQFF.

The rearrangement uses TRBV5-1 and TRBJ2-3; 10 bases map to TRBD2. The germline CDR1 and CDR2 sequences are SGHRS and YFSETQ. The CDR3 totals 17 residues. V dropped 2 bases and J dropped 3; count of bases not matched to a gene: 9. This CDR3 is CASSLGLGSGGTDTQYF. CDR3 coding DNA: TGCGCCAGCAGCTTAGGACTTGGTAGCGGGGGGACAGATACGCAGTATTTT.

V gene TRBV14 combines with J gene TRBJ2-7; 9 bases are shared with TRBD2. CDR1 SGHDN and CDR2 FVKESK come from the germline V gene. Losses at the gene ends were 3 bases for V and 6 bases for J; bases not matched to a gene: 15. This CDR3 has 17 residues. This CDR3 is CASSQVGEIAGVLEQYF. As DNA, the CDR3 is TGTGCCAGCAGCCAGGTCGGTGAGATAGCGGGAGTTCTCGAGCAGTACTTC.

The rearrangement links TRBV28 to TRBJ2-7, with D possibly TRBD1 on 5 matching bases. Between the trimmed V and J ends, which lost 1 base and 4 bases, there was a span of 23 bases. CDR1 and CDR2 from the germline V gene are MDHEN and SYDVKM. The CDR3 loop spans 18 amino acids. The CDR3 region is CASSLLSFWQGRTYEQYF. In DNA form, the CDR3 reads TGTGCCAGCAGTTTATTATCGTTTTGGCAGGGTAGGACGTACGAGCAGTACTTC.

The chain employs TRBV6-6 and TRBJ2-1; 7 bases are shared with TRBD2. Germline CDR1 and CDR2: MNHNY and SVGAGI (reference sequence). The CDR3 contains 14 residues. With 8 bases clipped from V and 6 bases from J, the junction kept 10 bases outside the gene matches. Here the CDR3 reads CASAGGRAGNEQFF. As DNA, the CDR3 is TGTGCCAGCGCCGGTGGGAGGGCGGGCAATGAGCAGTTCTTC.

The gene calls are TRBV30 and TRBJ1-5, with a possible D match to TRBD1 (5 bases). The germline V and J ends were trimmed by 4 bases and 6 bases, with 34 bases remaining between them. Per germline, CDR1 GTSNPN and CDR2 SVGIG (reference sequence). This CDR3 comprises 20 residues. The CDR3 nucleotides are TGTGCCTGGAATAGCCGCCCAAGCAGGGAGGGGATATTTAGCGGTCAGCCCCAGCATTTT. It specifies CAWNSRPSREGIFSGQPQHF. Looking up the rest from reference TRBV30 and TRBJ1-5 gives the full variable domain: SQTIHQWPATLVQPVGSPLSLECTVEGTSNPNLYWYRQAAGRGLQLLFYSVGIGQISSEVPQNLSASRPQDRQFILSSKKLLLSDSGFYLCAWNSRPSREGIFSGQPQHFGDGTRLSIL.

The chain joins TRBV11-2 to TRBJ2-3; 7 nucleotides agree with TRBD1. This CDR3 spans 15 amino acids. The trim removed 4 bases at V and 5 bases at J, leaving 9 bases unmatched. Germline CDR1 is SGHAT and CDR2 is FQNNGV. The CDR3 sequence: CASSSPGQTRDTQYF. The DNA for the CDR3 is TGTGCCAGCAGCTCTCCGGGACAGACAAGAGATACGCAGTATTTT.

This sequence joins TRBV4-3 and TRBJ2-7; D may be TRBD1 (6 bases). The V end lost 0 bases, the J end lost 3 bases, and 12 bases lay between the germline ends. The CDR3 is 15 amino acids. Germline CDR1 LGHNA, CDR2 YSLEER. For the CDR3, the DNA is TGCGCCAGCAGCCAAGATCCAGGGGTAGGCTACGAGCAGTACTTC. It codes for CASSQDPGVGYEQYF.

This clone has just one count. The V call is TRBV5-1, the J call TRBJ2-1; the match to TRBD2 covers 10 bases. The junction had 9 bases not matched to a gene; V was cut back by 5 bases and J by 4 bases. CDR3 length equals 16 residues. Germline V CDR1 and CDR2: SGHRS, YFSETQ. The CDR3 is CASREPLAGIYNEQFF. CDR3 sequence (DNA): TGCGCCAGCAGGGAACCACTAGCGGGGATATACAATGAGCAGTTCTTC.

As concerns this clone: The junction shows a germline mismatch at one end, possibly a read error. The rearrangement joins TRBV7-7 to TRBJ2-5; no clear D. The CDR3 has 16 residues. From germline, CDR1 is SSHAT and CDR2 FNYEAQ (reference sequence). This chain's CDR3 is CASSFRPPSGQETQYF. The CDR3 coding sequence is TGTGCTAGCAGCTTCAGGCCCCCGTCTGGTCAAGAGACCCAGTACTTC.

The chain carries TRBV28 and TRBJ2-3, with D possibly being TRBD2 (7 bases). The CDR3 runs to 15 residues. The germline gives CDR1 MDHEN, CDR2 SYDVKM. V lost 7 bases and J lost 6, with 20 bases in between. The CDR3 nucleotides are TGTGCCAGCAATAGGGGGGGGGCGTACATTGATACGCAGTATTTT. Translated, it gives CASNRGGAYIDTQYF.

The rearrangement joins TRBV6-5 to TRBJ2-5; 8 bases match TRBD1. V was pared by 6 bases and J by 2 bases, with 5 bases of the junction left unmatched. This CDR3 has 14 residues. Germline V gene data show CDR1 as MNHEY and CDR2 as SVGAGI. For the CDR3, the DNA is TGTGCCAGCAGCAACCGACAGGGGCAAGAGACCCAGTACTTC. This codes for CASSNRQGQETQYF.

This rearrangement joins TRBV2 to TRBJ1-1; D gene ambiguous. V shed 3 bases and J shed 5 bases, with 13 bases lying between them. From germline, CDR1 is SNHLY and CDR2 FYNNEI. The CDR3 totals 14 residues. This CDR3 reads CASSEYQLRTEAFF. The CDR3, as DNA: TGTGCCAGCAGTGAGTACCAGCTCAGGACTGAAGCTTTCTTT.

The V call is TRBV2, the J call TRBJ2-3; a weak D match, TRBD2 (5 bases). The V and J ends lost 4 bases and 5 bases respectively, with 13 bases between them. CDR3 size: 14 residues. Germline assignment: CDR1 SNHLY and CDR2 FYNNEI. The DNA of the CDR3 is TGTGCCAGCAGTGCGGAGGAAGTGGAAGATACGCAGTATTTT. Protein sequence: CASSAEEVEDTQYF.

The rearrangement links TRBV11-2 to TRBJ2-3; TRBD1 matches 10 bases. This CDR3 contains 16 residues. Trimming took 5 bases from V and 2 from J; bases not matched to a gene: 7. Per germline, CDR1 SGHAT and CDR2 FQNNGV. CDR3 sequence reads: CASSPRQGADTDTQYF. In DNA form, the CDR3 reads TGTGCCAGCAGCCCTCGACAGGGGGCAGACACAGATACGCAGTATTTT.

Comment on this clone: Since the CDR3 does not end with the conserved phenylalanine or tryptophan, this likely comes from a read error. The limits of the CDR3 on the DNA are not certain, so only TCRdb's listed CDR3 is given. This chain links TRBV7-9 with TRBJ1-2; the table's D gene call, TRBD1, was not cross checked with the DNA. The length of the CDR3 is 11 amino acids, counting both ends. Germline assignment: CDR1 SEHNR and CDR2 FQNEAQ (reference sequence). This chain's CDR3 is CASSLVDMKVL.

This sequence joins TRBV30 and TRBJ1-1; no firm D call. From germline, CDR1 is GTSNPN and CDR2 SVGIG (reference sequence). The V end was cut by 4 bases, the J end by 1 base, with 10 bases between. There are 13 residues in the CDR3. The CDR3 DNA sequence: TGTGCCTGGACGGCGGTCACGAACACTGAAGCTTTCTTT. This encodes CAWTAVTNTEAFF.

V gene TRBV19 combines with J gene TRBJ2-2; D may be TRBD2 (6 bases). Trimming left V 6 bases short and J 3 bases short, with 8 bases between. The CDR3 covers 13 residues. CDR1 LNHDA and CDR2 SQIVND come from the germline V gene (reference sequence). In DNA form, the CDR3 reads TGTGCCAGTAGGGACTACTACACCGGGGAGCTGTTTTTT. Protein sequence: CASRDYYTGELFF.

The chain couples TRBV9 to TRBJ2-7; 9 bases align to TRBD1. J was trimmed by 4 bases and V by 4 bases; bases with no gene match: 6. Germline V CDR1 and CDR2: SGDLS, YYNGEE. CDR3 size: 14 residues. CDR3 sequence reads: CASSPRDRVYEQYF. CDR3 nucleotide sequence: TGTGCCAGCAGCCCTAGGGACAGGGTTTACGAGCAGTACTTC. Combining the CDR3 with reference TRBV9 and TRBJ2-7 gives the whole variable domain DSGVTQTPKHLITATGQRVTLRCSPRSGDLSVYWYQQSLDQGLQFLIQYYNGEERAKGNILERFSAQQFPDLHSELNLSSLELGDSALYFCASSPRDRVYEQYFGPGTRLTVT.

The chain couples TRBV11-3 to TRBJ2-1; TRBD2 agrees at 8 bases. CDR3 length: 15 amino acids. The germline gives CDR1 SGHNT, CDR2 YENEEA. V shed 5 bases and J 6 bases; nucleotides not matched to a gene: 9. The CDR3 nucleotides read TGTGCCAGCAGCCCTAGCGGGCAGTCCGGCAATGAGCAGTTCTTC. Translating it yields CASSPSGQSGNEQFF.

The genes are TRBV6-5 and TRBJ2-2; D is perhaps TRBD2 (5 bases). The germline V gene has CDR1 MNHEY and CDR2 SVGAGI. The V end was cut by 5 bases, the J end by 6 bases, with 10 bases between. The CDR3 length is 13 residues. The CDR3 protein is CASSPERAGELFF. The CDR3 bases are TGTGCCAGCAGTCCCGAGAGGGCCGGGGAGCTGTTTTTT.